Sequencing of this T cell receptor (beta chain) was carried out in a study of CD8+ T cells in alopecia areata. Extraction and reverse transcription of RNA yielded cDNA as the sequencing template. Libraries were prepared by immunoSEQ multiplex PCR; TCRdb keeps only in-frame clonotypes and omits some of them. The sample holds roughly 230,000 clones; roughly 44% are singletons and the top ten take around 2.5%. Study-wide points: It was observed that many expanded lesional clones persisted in scalp and blood during tofacitinib.

As regards this clone: Antigen unknown.

Regarding treatment: oral pan-JAK inhibitor, 5-10 mg twice daily. From alopecia areata patients, lesional scalp punch biopsies and peripheral blood were collected. Cell sorting on a FACSAria was used to separate CD4+ and CD8+ T cells from the PBMCs. CDR3 length equals 12 residues. CDR1 is GTSNPN and CDR2 is SVGIG in the germline V gene (reference sequence). Trimming pared 2 bases from V and 5 bases from J, leaving 7 bases between. The receptor was isolated from a human donor with alopecia areata. This chain connects TRBV30 to TRBJ1-5; no clear D. This sample comprised CD4+ T cells sorted from blood, obtained at approximately week 36, from a patient treated with tofacitinib. This CDR3 is CAWSPSDQPQHF. The CDR3 bases are TGTGCCTGGAGTCCGAGCGATCAGCCCCAGCATTTT.